The rows below give T cell receptor beta chains drawn from one sample of a study of STAT5B mutations in CD4+ large granular lymphocyte leukemia. Repertoires were generated with immunoSEQ multiplex PCR, while TCRdb's copy carries only in-frame clones and drops some. The data contain fewer than 50,000 clones, about four fifths of them singletons. The sample comprised CD4+ T cells from blood buffy coats. The receptors derive from a human donor in good health. CDR3s include the opening cysteine and the closing phenylalanine or tryptophan. A D gene is named only where the DNA matches it firmly.

D	J	V	CDR3
-	TRBJ2-7	TRBV6-1	CASSEAYEQYF
TRBD2	TRBJ2-2	TRBV7-3	CASSLIGSAGGPTGELFF
-	TRBJ2-3	TRBV7-2	CASSLRGTSSTDTQYF
TRBD1	TRBJ1-2	TRBV11-3	CASSLVRDRVLIF
-	TRBJ2-5	TRBV18	CASSLQYQETQYF
TRBD1	TRBJ1-4	TRBV6-1	CASSEDRGPNEKLFF
-	TRBJ2-1	TRBV30	CASLDGASYNEQFF
TRBD1	TRBJ1-2	TRBV18	CASSQGQEHGYTF
-	TRBJ2-5	TRBV29-1	CSWFRESGETQYF
TRBD2	TRBJ2-7	TRBV5-1	CASVPLAGGPHEQYF
-	TRBJ1-2	TRBV11-2	CASSHGTLYGYTF
TRBD2	TRBJ2-1	TRBV4-1	CASSQGGGLAGGLGEQFF
-	TRBJ2-5	TRBV7-3	CASSFGGRETQYF
TRBD1	TRBJ1-6	TRBV7-9	CASSPSGQLNSPLHF
TRBD1	TRBJ2-1	TRBV5-6	CASSLVGQGDNEQFF
-	TRBJ2-2	TRBV5-5	CASSLGLAQNTGELFF
TRBD2	TRBJ2-7	TRBV30	CAWRVAGATYEQYF
-	TRBJ1-1	TRBV7-2	CASSFPSGAATEAFF
TRBD1	TRBJ2-7	TRBV30	CAWSSPGTAHYEQYF
-	TRBJ2-3	TRBV9	CASSVGASTDTQYF
-	TRBJ2-2	TRBV6-1	CASSSGRNTGELFF
TRBD2	TRBJ2-3	TRBV4-1	CASSQDREGGDTQYF
-	TRBJ2-7	TRBV11-2	CASSLVRGAKLSYEQYF
-	TRBJ2-3	TRBV20-1	CSASGDTQYF
-	TRBJ2-2	TRBV5-1	CASRLQGGNTGELFF
-	TRBJ1-2	TRBV2	CASGGKGRLLLNGYTF
TRBD1	TRBJ2-7	TRBV5-1	CASSSKLQGPRSYEQYF
-	TRBJ2-1	TRBV9	CASSSHSLYNEQFF
-	TRBJ2-5	TRBV18	CASSPSAEETQYF
-	TRBJ1-6	TRBV9	CASSVGRSTQNSPLHF
-	TRBJ1-4	TRBV28	CASKENEKLFF
-	TRBJ1-1	TRBV11-1	CASSSGLFSNTEAFF
TRBD1	TRBJ1-3	TRBV6-5	CASSYLGTGVGNTIYF
-	TRBJ1-5	TRBV19	CASRGGAGAVHQPQHF
TRBD1	TRBJ1-4	TRBV5-6	CASSLVGDRGPEKLFF
TRBD1	TRBJ1-2	TRBV6-5	CASSYTTGQEGYTF
TRBD1	TRBJ1-1	TRBV18	CASSPGDRVNTEAFF
-	TRBJ2-2	TRBV7-9	CASSLNTGELFF
TRBD1	TRBJ2-3	TRBV6-5	CASRQTGSDTQYF
TRBD2	TRBJ2-7	TRBV4-1	CASSRERLAGGRVHEQYF
-	TRBJ2-2	TRBV5-1	CASTTRGPNTGELFF
-	TRBJ2-7	TRBV6-5	CASSYLGGKEQYF
-	TRBJ2-7	TRBV7-6	CASSLAGGYEQYF
TRBD1	TRBJ2-7	TRBV10-3	CAASGTGKSYEQYF
-	TRBJ2-7	TRBV19	CASSIDRSRHYEQYF